Listed below are T cell receptor beta chains from one sample, sequenced in a study of neurological immune-mediated disorders. TCRdb reprocessed the 5' RACE reads via MiXCR and lists one record per CDR3 protein. The sample has roughly 60,000 distinct CDR3 sequences, less than 6% seen once; the top ten hold 3.4%. Sequenced sample: PBMCs. The receptor source for this set is a woman aged 50 to 60 with multiple sclerosis. Each CDR3 is given with its conserved first and last residue. Each record gives: D gene, V gene, J gene, clone size, CDR3 protein, CDR3 DNA. A D gene is named only where the DNA matches it firmly. Where a row states a size, it is once, few, many or the class of an expanded clone; other rows omit it.

D: -; V: TRBV7-2; J: TRBJ2-7; size: many; CDR3: CASSLVTVEGEQYF; DNA: TGTGCCAGCAGCTTAGTGACAGTCGAAGGCGAGCAGTACTTC
D: -; V: TRBV7-2; J: TRBJ2-1; size: many; CDR3: CASSQKYNEQFF; DNA: TGTGCCAGCAGCCAAAAGTACAATGAGCAGTTCTTC
D: TRBD2; V: TRBV5-1; J: TRBJ2-3; size: many; CDR3: CASRAGGSDTQYF; DNA: TGCGCCAGCAGAGCGGGGGGGTCAGATACGCAGTATTTT
D: -; V: TRBV20-1; J: TRBJ2-1; size: few; CDR3: CSAAGAATKHNEQFF; DNA: TGCAGTGCGGCCGGGGCAGCGACTAAACACAATGAGCAGTTCTTC
D: TRBD2; V: TRBV5-4; J: TRBJ2-3; size: many; CDR3: CASSNGTSGGAGVDTQYF; DNA: TGTGCCAGCAGCAACGGGACTAGCGGGGGGGCAGGGGTAGATACGCAGTATTTT
D: TRBD1; V: TRBV5-5; J: TRBJ1-2; size: many; CDR3: CASSRTGHGYTF; DNA: TGTGCCAGCAGCAGGACAGGCCATGGCTACACCTTC
D: -; V: TRBV5-4; J: TRBJ2-3; size: many; CDR3: CASSLYTTDTQYF; DNA: TGTGCCAGCAGCCTATATACCACAGATACGCAGTATTTT
D: TRBD2; V: TRBV12-3/TRBV12-4; J: TRBJ2-5; size: many; CDR3: CASSQQSGGTLVTQYF; DNA: TGTGCCAGCAGTCAGCAAAGCGGGGGAACATTGGTGACCCAGTACTTC
D: TRBD1; V: TRBV7-2; J: TRBJ1-5; size: -; CDR3: CASSLSGGQGRQPQHF; DNA: TGTGCCAGCAGCTTAAGCGGGGGACAGGGGCGTCAGCCCCAGCATTTT
D: -; V: TRBV12-3/TRBV12-4; J: TRBJ1-5; size: many; CDR3: CASTGLGQPQHF; DNA: TGTGCCAGCACGGGTTTAGGCCAGCCCCAGCATTTT
D: -; V: TRBV4-2; J: TRBJ1-5; size: many; CDR3: CASSQGGDQPQHF; DNA: TGTGCCAGCAGCCAAGGAGGGGATCAGCCCCAGCATTTT
D: -; V: TRBV18; J: TRBJ1-6; size: many; CDR3: CASSPGGDSPLNF; DNA: TGTGCCAGCTCGCCGGGGGGGGATTCACCCCTCAACTTT
D: -; V: TRBV29-1; J: TRBJ2-3; size: many; CDR3: CSVERQGTDTQYF; DNA: TGCAGCGTTGAACGGCAGGGGACAGATACGCAGTATTTT
D: -; V: TRBV10-3; J: TRBJ1-1; size: many; CDR3: CAISESEETEAFF; DNA: TGTGCCATCAGTGAGTCGGAGGAAACTGAAGCTTTCTTT
D: -; V: TRBV9; J: TRBJ2-1; size: -; CDR3: CASSVGYNEQFF; DNA: TGTGCCAGCAGCGTGGGGTACAATGAGCAGTTCTTC
D: -; V: TRBV5-1; J: TRBJ1-2; size: many; CDR3: CASSPEGRSYGYTF; DNA: TGCGCCAGCAGCCCGGAGGGACGCAGCTATGGCTACACCTTC
D: -; V: TRBV7-9; J: TRBJ1-6; size: many; CDR3: CASSLQGGSPLNF; DNA: TGTGCCAGCAGCTTACAGGGTGGCTCACCCCTCAACTTT
D: -; V: TRBV7-9; J: TRBJ2-4; size: -; CDR3: CASSPREIQYF; DNA: TGTGCCAGCAGCCCACGGGAAATTCAGTACTTC
D: -; V: TRBV5-5; J: TRBJ1-4; size: many; CDR3: CASSHDPGALFF; DNA: TGTGCCAGCAGCCACGACCCAGGGGCACTGTTTTTT
D: -; V: TRBV7-8; J: TRBJ1-6; size: -; CDR3: CASSPSRAENSPLNF; DNA: TGTGCCAGCAGTCCCTCTCGGGCAGAAAATTCACCCCTCAACTTT
D: -; V: TRBV5-6; J: TRBJ1-5; size: few; CDR3: CASSYRDTYRNQPQNF; DNA: TGTGCCAGCAGCTACAGGGACACTTACCGGAATCAGCCCCAGAATTTT
D: -; V: TRBV28; J: TRBJ2-5; size: many; CDR3: CASSWTEKETQYF; DNA: TGTGCCAGCAGTTGGACAGAAAAAGAGACCCAGTACTTC
D: -; V: TRBV20-1; J: TRBJ1-2; size: many; CDR3: CSARINYGYTF; DNA: TGCAGTGCTAGAATCAACTATGGCTACACCTTC
D: -; V: TRBV2; J: TRBJ2-3; size: few; CDR3: CASSHPGTDTQYF; DNA: TGTGCCAGCAGTCATCCAGGCACAGATACGCAGTATTTT
D: TRBD1; V: TRBV18; J: TRBJ1-1; size: many; CDR3: CASSPLQDRGFPEAFF; DNA: TGTGCCAGCTCACCACTTCAGGACAGGGGCTTCCCTGAAGCTTTCTTT
D: -; V: TRBV10-3; J: TRBJ1-6; size: few; CDR3: CAISESEGNSPLNF; DNA: TGTGCCATCAGTGAGTCTGAGGGTAACTCACCCCTCAACTTT
D: -; V: TRBV12-3/TRBV12-4; J: TRBJ2-2; size: many; CDR3: CASSLDRAGELFF; DNA: TGTGCCAGCAGTTTAGACCGAGCCGGGGAGCTGTTTTTT
D: TRBD1; V: TRBV5-1; J: TRBJ2-5; size: many; CDR3: CASKVDTGEETQYF; DNA: TGCGCCAGCAAGGTGGATACAGGGGAAGAGACCCAGTACTTC
D: -; V: TRBV6-2/TRBV6-3; J: TRBJ2-5; size: many; CDR3: CASSPFWTSGVETQYF; DNA: TGTGCCAGCAGTCCCTTTTGGACCAGCGGAGTAGAGACCCAGTACTTC
D: TRBD1; V: TRBV5-1; J: TRBJ1-6; size: many; CDR3: CASSSGTGRRSPLHF; DNA: TGCGCCAGCAGCTCGGGGACAGGGAGAAGATCACCCCTCCACTTT
D: -; V: TRBV29-1; J: TRBJ2-1; size: -; CDR3: CSVGVGTQGIEQFF; DNA: TGCAGCGTTGGCGTCGGGACCCAAGGGATCGAGCAGTTCTTC
D: TRBD1; V: TRBV5-1; J: TRBJ2-7; size: many; CDR3: CASSLAGQGVLPTREQYF; DNA: TGCGCCAGCAGCTTGGCGGGACAGGGAGTCCTCCCTACGAGGGAGCAGTACTTC
D: TRBD1; V: TRBV5-1; J: TRBJ1-2; size: many; CDR3: CASSLGGTGFGYTF; DNA: TGCGCCAGCAGCTTGGGGGGGACAGGGTTTGGCTACACCTTC
D: -; V: TRBV6-5; J: TRBJ2-2; size: many; CDR3: CASSYIVNAGELFF; DNA: TGTGCCAGCAGTTATATAGTCAACGCCGGGGAGCTGTTTTTT
D: TRBD1; V: TRBV20-1; J: TRBJ2-5; size: many; CDR3: CSAKTGIETQYF; DNA: TGCAGTGCCAAGACAGGGATAGAGACCCAGTACTTC